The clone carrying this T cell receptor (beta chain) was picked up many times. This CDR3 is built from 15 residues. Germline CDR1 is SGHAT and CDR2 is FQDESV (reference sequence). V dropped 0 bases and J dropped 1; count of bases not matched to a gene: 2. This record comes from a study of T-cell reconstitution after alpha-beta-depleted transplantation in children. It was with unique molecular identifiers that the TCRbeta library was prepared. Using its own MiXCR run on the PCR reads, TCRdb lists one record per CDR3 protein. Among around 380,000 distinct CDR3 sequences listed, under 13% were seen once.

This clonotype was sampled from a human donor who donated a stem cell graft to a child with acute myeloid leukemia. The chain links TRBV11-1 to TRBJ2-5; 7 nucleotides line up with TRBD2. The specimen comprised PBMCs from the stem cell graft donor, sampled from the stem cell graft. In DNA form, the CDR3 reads TGTGCCAGCAGCTTAGCGGGAGGGTTCCAAGAGACCCAGTACTTC. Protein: CASSLAGGFQETQYF.